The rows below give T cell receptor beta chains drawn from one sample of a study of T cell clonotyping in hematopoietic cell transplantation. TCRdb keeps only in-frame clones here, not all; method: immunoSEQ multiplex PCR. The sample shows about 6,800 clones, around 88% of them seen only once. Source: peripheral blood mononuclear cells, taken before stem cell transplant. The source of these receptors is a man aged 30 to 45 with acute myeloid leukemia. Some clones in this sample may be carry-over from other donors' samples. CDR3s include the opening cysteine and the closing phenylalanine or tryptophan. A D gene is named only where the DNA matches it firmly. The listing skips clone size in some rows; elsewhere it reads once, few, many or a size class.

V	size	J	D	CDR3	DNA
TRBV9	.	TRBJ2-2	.	CASSPTEVAGELFF	TGTGCCAGCAGCCCAACCGAGGTGGCCGGGGAGCTGTTTTTT
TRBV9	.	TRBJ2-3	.	CASSVLAGTDTQYF	TGTGCCAGCAGCGTCTTAGCGGGCACAGATACGCAGTATTTT
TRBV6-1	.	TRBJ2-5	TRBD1	CASSNSQGVETQYF	TGTGCCAGCAGTAATTCTCAGGGGGTTGAGACCCAGTACTTC
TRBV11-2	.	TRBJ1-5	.	CASSLEGRGQPQHF	TGTGCCAGCAGCTTAGAAGGTCGGGGTCAGCCCCAGCATTTT
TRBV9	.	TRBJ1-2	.	CASSDTGPSYYGYTF	TGTGCCAGCAGCGATACAGGGCCGTCGTACTATGGCTACACCTTC
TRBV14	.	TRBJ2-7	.	CASSQGYEQYF	TGTGCCAGCAGCCAAGGATACGAGCAGTACTTC
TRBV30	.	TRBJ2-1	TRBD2	CAWSVQWEGAHEQFF	TGTGCCTGGAGTGTACAGTGGGAGGGTGCCCATGAGCAGTTCTTC
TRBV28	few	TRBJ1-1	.	CASSRYRDEAFF	TGTGCCAGCAGTCGGTACAGGGATGAAGCTTTCTTT
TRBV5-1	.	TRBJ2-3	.	CASSLGTTTDTQYF	TGCGCCAGCAGCCTGGGTACTACCACAGATACGCAGTATTTT
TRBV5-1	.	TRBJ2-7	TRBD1	CASSRDRGVSYEQYF	TGCGCCAGCAGTCGGGACAGGGGGGTCTCCTACGAGCAGTACTTC
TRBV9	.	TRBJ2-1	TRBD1	CASSPSVGTGLNEQFF	TGTGCCAGCAGCCCTAGCGTAGGGACAGGCCTTAATGAGCAGTTCTTC
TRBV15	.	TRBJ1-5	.	CATSRDRGNQFNQPQHF	TGTGCCACCAGCAGAGATCGGGGAAACCAGTTCAATCAGCCCCAGCATTTT
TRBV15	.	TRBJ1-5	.	CATSRVARENNQPQHF	TGTGCCACCAGCAGAGTGGCCAGGGAGAACAATCAGCCCCAGCATTTT
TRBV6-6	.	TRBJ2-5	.	CASSRAGWIETQYF	TGTGCCAGCAGTCGCGCGGGGTGGATAGAGACCCAGTACTTC
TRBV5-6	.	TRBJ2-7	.	CASSLKGGWGHEQYF	TGTGCCAGCAGCTTGAAGGGTGGTTGGGGACACGAGCAGTACTTC
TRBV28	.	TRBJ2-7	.	CASSFGSSYEQYF	TGTGCCAGCAGTTTTGGGAGCTCCTACGAGCAGTACTTC
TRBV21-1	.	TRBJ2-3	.	CASRGARTTSTDTQYF	TGTGCCAGCAGGGGCGCTCGGACCACTAGCACAGATACGCAGTATTTT
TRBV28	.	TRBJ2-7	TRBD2	CASSGGLAGALREQYF	TGTGCCAGCAGTGGAGGACTAGCGGGAGCCCTGCGCGAGCAGTACTTC
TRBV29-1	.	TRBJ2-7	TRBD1	CSVPTGGEQYF	TGCAGCGTCCCGACAGGGGGCGAGCAGTACTTC
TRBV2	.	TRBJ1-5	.	CASKSSRNQPQHF	TGTGCCAGCAAGAGCAGCCGCAATCAGCCCCAGCATTTT
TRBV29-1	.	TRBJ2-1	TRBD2	CSVWLAGAYNEQFF	TGCAGCGTTTGGTTAGCGGGAGCATACAATGAGCAGTTCTTC
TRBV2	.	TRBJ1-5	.	CASRNDREQPQHF	TGTGCCAGCAGAAACGACCGGGAACAGCCCCAGCATTTT
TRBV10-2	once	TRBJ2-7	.	CASSPTYEQYF	TGCGCCAGCAGCCCGACCTACGAGCAGTACTTC
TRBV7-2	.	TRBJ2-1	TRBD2	CASSRLLAGAYNEQFF	TGTGCCAGCAGCCGTCTCCTAGCGGGGGCCTACAATGAGCAGTTCTTC
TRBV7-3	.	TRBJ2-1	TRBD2	CASSWEGSYNEQFF	TGTGCCAGCAGCTGGGAGGGCTCCTACAATGAGCAGTTCTTC
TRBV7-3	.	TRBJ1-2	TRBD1	CASSRRDRGDSNYGYTF	TGTGCCAGCAGCCGCCGGGACAGGGGCGATTCTAACTATGGCTACACCTTC
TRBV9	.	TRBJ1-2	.	CASSVEGRVNYGYTF	TGTGCCAGCAGCGTAGAGGGCAGGGTTAACTATGGCTACACCTTC
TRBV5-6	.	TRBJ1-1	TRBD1	CASSLEDRGRAEAFF	TGTGCCAGCAGCTTGGAGGACAGGGGGCGCGCTGAAGCTTTCTTT
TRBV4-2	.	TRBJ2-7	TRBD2	CASSQGLAASYEQYF	TGTGCCAGCAGCCAAGGACTAGCGGCTTCCTACGAGCAGTACTTC
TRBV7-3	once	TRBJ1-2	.	CASSTQGGTPYGYTF	TGTGCCAGCAGCACTCAAGGGGGGACGCCGTATGGCTACACCTTC
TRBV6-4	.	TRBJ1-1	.	CASSGTGGLSEAFF	TGTGCCAGCAGTGGCACGGGGGGTCTTAGTGAAGCTTTCTTT
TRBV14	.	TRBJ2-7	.	CASSLGSAPSYEQYF	TGTGCCAGCAGCCTTGGAAGCGCCCCATCCTACGAGCAGTACTTC
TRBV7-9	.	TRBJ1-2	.	CASNDLGADYGYTF	TGTGCCAGCAACGATCTGGGGGCGGACTATGGCTACACCTTC
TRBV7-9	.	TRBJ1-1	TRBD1	CASRGGQEGSF	TGTGCCAGCAGGGGGGGACAGGAAGGGTCCTTT
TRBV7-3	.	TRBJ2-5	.	CASSRSGEETQYF	TGTGCCAGCAGCCGTTCGGGGGAAGAGACCCAGTACTTC